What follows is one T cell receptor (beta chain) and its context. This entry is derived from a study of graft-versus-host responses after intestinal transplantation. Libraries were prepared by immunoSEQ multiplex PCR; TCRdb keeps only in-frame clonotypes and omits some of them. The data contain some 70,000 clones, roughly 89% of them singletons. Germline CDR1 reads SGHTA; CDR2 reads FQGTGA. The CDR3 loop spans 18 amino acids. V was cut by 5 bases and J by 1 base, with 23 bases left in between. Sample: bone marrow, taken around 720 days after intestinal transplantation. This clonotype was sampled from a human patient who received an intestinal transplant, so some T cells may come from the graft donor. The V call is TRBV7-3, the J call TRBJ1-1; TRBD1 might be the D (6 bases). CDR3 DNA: TGTGCCAGCAGCCCTCACTTAAGACAGGCTCACGGGAACACTGAAGCTTTCTTT. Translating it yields CASSPHLRQAHGNTEAFF.